Included here is one TCR beta chain sequence, with context. The CDR3 runs 14 residues. The germline V gene encodes CDR1 MDHEN and CDR2 SYDVKM. Deletions cut 2 bases from V and 3 bases from J, with 9 bases between. As originally analysed: Reference gene primers were amplified, and this amplification served to estimate nucleated cell counts. Here immunoSEQ multiplex PCR was the method, and the copy in TCRdb shows in-frame clones only, minus some. Clone size and V and J calls were adopted from that table, with D and trimming inferred from the DNA. The sample holds under 200,000 clones, over 80% seen once. The entry originates in a study of blood T cell repertoires in COVID-19. Whole-study context: COVID-19 samples from acute and convalescent phases originated in the United States, Italy and Spain. From T cells, B-cell-depleted T cells, or PBMCs came the material, which was cDNA or gDNA.

The rearrangement joins TRBV28 to TRBJ2-3; D is undetermined. Sequenced: peripheral blood. The clonotype originates from a woman aged 60-75 years with acute or convalescent COVID-19. CDR3 loop: CASSLQQTTDTQYF. CDR3 coding DNA: TGTGCCAGCAGTTTACAACAGACAACAGATACGCAGTATTTT.